The 20 T cell receptor beta chains below come from one sample, sequenced in a study of regulatory and conventional T cells in breast cancer. TCRdb reanalysed the PCR reads using MiXCR and keeps one entry per CDR3 protein. The data contain around 15,000 distinct CDR3 sequences, approximately 32% of them seen just once; the ten biggest clones take up 1.5% to 2%. Material: conventional T cells from blood. These receptors originate from a female donor in good health.

This chain's CDR3 is CASSYRVGNQPQHF. The CDR3 nucleotides are TGTGCCAGCAGTTACCGCGTTGGCAATCAGCCCCAGCATTTT. The chain employs TRBV6-5 and TRBJ1-5; D gene unclear. The CDR3 runs to 14 residues. The V end lost 2 bases, the J end lost 2 bases, and 7 bases lay between the germline ends. Germline CDR1 is MNHEY and CDR2 is SVGAGI.

The chain combines TRBV5-4 with TRBJ2-1; D assignment may be TRBD1 or TRBD2 (5 bases each). V was trimmed by 4 bases and J by 1 base, leaving 12 bases between them. Per germline, CDR1 SGHNT and CDR2 YYREEE (reference sequence). This CDR3 is 15 amino acids long. CDR3 in amino acids: CASSPGAGSYNEQFF. The CDR3 coding sequence is TGTGCCAGCAGCCCCGGGGCAGGGTCCTACAATGAGCAGTTCTTC.

A remark on this clonotype: Given a much more abundant clone one base away, this may be a read error. The chain employs TRBV4-2 and TRBJ1-4; D gene unclear. From germline, CDR1 is LGHNA and CDR2 YNFKEQ. This CDR3 is built from 15 residues. The CDR3 spells CASSQEGTSNEKLSF. The CDR3 DNA is TGTGCCAGCAGCCAAGAGGGAACTTCTAATGAAAAACTGTCTTTT.

A few counts support this clonotype. The chain combines TRBV7-2 with TRBJ1-5; 10 bases are a match to TRBD1. V trimming: 8 bases; J trimming: 6 bases; junction bases outside the gene matches: 10. The CDR3 runs 15 residues. Germline lookup yields CDR1 SGHTA and CDR2 FQGNSA. The CDR3 sequence is CASLQTGGAVQPQHF. The CDR3 coding sequence is TGTGCCAGCTTACAGACAGGGGGCGCGGTTCAGCCCCAGCATTTT.

There are a few counts of this clonotype. The J gene is TRBJ2-1, the V gene TRBV4-2, with TRBD2 identical over 8 bases. The V and J ends lost 0 bases and 4 bases, in that order; junction bases with no gene match: 5. In germline, CDR1 is LGHNA, CDR2 YNFKEQ. The CDR3 has 16 residues. The DNA for the CDR3 is TGTGCCAGCAGCCAAGACCCTACGGGGGGGTACAATGAGCAGTTCTTC. As protein: CASSQDPTGGYNEQFF.

CDR3 in DNA: TGCGCCAGCAGCTTGGGTGGTCCAGCGGGGGTAGAGACCCAGTACTTC. Its translation: CASSLGGPAGVETQYF. The gene calls are TRBV5-1 and TRBJ2-5, with 8 bases matching TRBD2. Germline CDR1 SGHRS, CDR2 YFSETQ. V trimming: 0 bases; J trimming: 4 bases; junction bases outside the gene matches: 8. This CDR3 contains 16 residues.

The V and J genes are TRBV15 and TRBJ2-7; TRBD2 is a possible D gene (6 bases). The CDR3 covers 15 residues. Germline V gives CDR1 LNHNV, CDR2 YYDKDF (reference sequence). V was trimmed by 3 bases and J by 0 bases, leaving 12 bases between them. CDR3 sequence reads: CATSREMGGSYEQYF. The CDR3 DNA is TGTGCCACCAGCAGGGAAATGGGAGGCTCCTACGAGCAGTACTTC.

The chain combines TRBV7-3 with TRBJ2-3; no definite D call. The CDR3 has 13 amino acids. Germline V lookup: CDR1 SGHTA, CDR2 FQGTGA. Trimming pared 0 bases from V and 5 bases from J, leaving 6 bases between. CDR3 protein: CASSLTRRDTQYF. CDR3 nucleotides: TGTGCCAGCAGCTTAACACGAAGAGATACGCAGTATTTT.

The genes are TRBV20-1 and TRBJ2-3; 7 bases line up with TRBD1. The CDR3 contains 12 residues. V was pared by 6 bases and J by 6 bases, with 6 bases of the junction left unmatched. Germline V gives CDR1 DFQATT, CDR2 SNEGSKA (reference sequence). CDR3 residues: CSAATGADTQYF. The CDR3, as DNA: TGCAGTGCGGCAACAGGGGCCGATACGCAGTATTTT.

The chain joins TRBV4-1 to TRBJ2-2; D perhaps matches TRBD2 (6 bases). Trimming left V 5 bases short and J 4 bases short, with 20 bases between. CDR1 is MGHRA and CDR2 is YSYEKL in the germline V gene. The CDR3 length is 17 residues. For the CDR3, the DNA is TGCGCCAGCAGCAGATTCTACGAGGGGACTCGCACCGGGGAGCTGTTTTTT. As protein: CASSRFYEGTRTGELFF.

This chain joins TRBV3-1 and TRBJ2-7; tentative D call: TRBD1 (6 bases). V lost 4 bases, J lost 2 bases, and 18 bases lay in between. Germline V CDR1 and CDR2: LGHDT, YNNKEL (reference sequence). CDR3 length: 16 residues. This CDR3 reads CASSPNPGQGPYEQYF. CDR3 DNA: TGTGCCAGCAGCCCGAATCCGGGACAAGGGCCCTACGAGCAGTACTTC.

The genes are TRBV12-3 or TRBV12-4 and TRBJ2-3; D is uncertain. The CDR3 totals 14 residues. V lost 6 bases and J 2 bases, leaving 12 bases between the germline ends. This chain's CDR3 is CASSFLAHTDTQYF. CDR3 nucleotides: TGTGCCAGCAGCTTTCTGGCCCACACAGATACGCAGTATTTT.

This clonotype ranks as medium-sized. The chain joins TRBV29-1 to TRBJ1-2, with D unclear. The CDR3 extends over 12 amino acids. Germline-derived CDR1 and CDR2 are SQVTM and ANQGSEA. Trimming took 4 bases from V and 5 from J, leaving 11 bases between them. The CDR3 coding sequence is TGCAGCGTTGTGGCAGATCGATATGGCTACACCTTC. Its translation is CSVVADRYGYTF.

Many counts were recorded for this clonotype. The chain is built from TRBV6-2 or TRBV6-3 and TRBJ1-6; D might be TRBD1 (6 bases). Trimming took 3 bases from V and 6 from J, leaving 9 bases between them. CDR3 size: 14 residues. CDR1 is MNHEY, CDR2 SVGEGT, per germline. Here the CDR3 DNA reads TGTGCCAGCAGTTATAGGGGGGTTAATTCACCCCTCCACTTT. The encoded protein is CASSYRGVNSPLHF.

The genes are TRBV5-1 and TRBJ2-2; the D gene is possibly TRBD2 (6 bases). The CDR3 sequence is 16 residues long. Germline V lookup: CDR1 SGHRS, CDR2 YFSETQ. V was trimmed by 4 bases and J by 5 bases, leaving 18 bases between them. The chain's CDR3 is CASSQRGKEGTGELFF. The CDR3 DNA reads as TGCGCCAGCAGCCAAAGAGGAAAGGAGGGAACCGGGGAGCTGTTTTTT.

This clonotype turned up a few times. The rearrangement joins TRBV14 to TRBJ2-1; 9 bases map to TRBD2. The germline V gene has CDR1 SGHDN and CDR2 FVKESK. The CDR3 is 16 amino acids. The V gene end was trimmed by 4 bases and the J gene end by 9 bases; junction bases not matched to a gene: 13. The chain's CDR3 is CASSPRASGAKGEQFF. Here the CDR3 DNA reads TGTGCCAGCAGCCCTCGGGCTAGCGGGGCGAAGGGTGAGCAGTTCTTC.

V usage is TRBV7-2 and J usage is TRBJ1-1, with TRBD1 matching 8 bases. CDR3 size: 13 residues. Germline-derived CDR1 and CDR2 are SGHTA and FQGNSA. Losses at the gene ends were 4 bases for V and 11 bases for J; bases not matched to a gene: 9. DNA for the CDR3: TGTGCCAGCAGCTGGGACGGACAGGGTAGGGCTTTCTTT. The encoded protein is CASSWDGQGRAFF.

The chain combines TRBV7-9 with TRBJ1-1, with 7 bases aligning to TRBD1. The CDR3 consists of 13 residues. Germline V gene data show CDR1 as SEHNR and CDR2 as FQNEAQ (reference sequence). V dropped 5 bases and J dropped 6; count of bases not matched to a gene: 6. Here the CDR3 reads CASSPQGTAEAFF. The CDR3 DNA is TGTGCCAGCAGCCCACAGGGGACGGCTGAAGCTTTCTTT.

In its sample, this clonotype was seen a few times. The genes are TRBV6-2 or TRBV6-3 and TRBJ1-1; TRBD1 agrees at 7 bases. The CDR3 has 17 residues. Germline CDR1 is MNHEY and CDR2 is SVGEGT. V lost 6 bases to trimming and J lost 4 bases; unmatched junction nucleotides: 17. The CDR3 protein is CASSPLPGTVIRTEAFF. The CDR3 nucleotides are TGTGCCAGCAGCCCCCTTCCCGGGACAGTCATTCGCACTGAAGCTTTCTTT.

This clonotype was found many times. The J gene is TRBJ1-5, the V gene TRBV4-1; D is unclear. In germline, CDR1 is MGHRA, CDR2 YSYEKL. Trimming pared 1 base from V and 5 bases from J, leaving 15 bases between. The CDR3 spans 16 residues. The CDR3 region is CASSQGPVDGDQPQHF. In DNA form, the CDR3 reads TGCGCCAGCAGCCAAGGGCCCGTTGATGGTGATCAGCCCCAGCATTTT.